This TCR beta chain was captured by sequencing in a study of CD8+CD57+ T cells in acquired aplastic anemia. Study-wide findings and caveats: Comparison of patients with controls identified approximately 28 shared CD8+ CDR3 sequences.

Genomic DNA provided the template from which TCR beta VDJ and CDR3 profiles were obtained. TCRdb processed the reads anew with MiXCR; each CDR3 protein has one entry. The table has about 190,000 distinct CDR3 sequences, roughly half seen once; the top ten hold 16%. V lost 6 bases and J 4 bases, leaving 12 bases between the germline ends. The CDR3 contains 13 residues. Germline V lookup: CDR1 SNHLY, CDR2 FYNNEI. This clonotype was recorded only once. Its target is unknown. This chain links TRBV2 with TRBJ1-2; the D gene is possibly TRBD1 (5 bases). The receptor was derived from a human donor in good health, serving as a control. The specimen was sorted CD4+, CD8+, or CD8+CD57+ T cells (not recorded which) from PBMCs. CDR3 amino acids: CASRGDAGYGYTF. CDR3 bases: TGTGCCAGCAGGGGGGACGCAGGCTATGGCTACACCTTC. Complete variable domain (other parts from reference TRBV2 and TRBJ1-2): EPEVTQTPSHQVTQMGQEVILRCVPISNHLYFYWYRQILGQKVEFLVSFYNNEISEKSEIFDDQFSVERPDGSNFTLKIRSTKLEDSAMYFCASRGDAGYGYTFGSGTRLTVV.